One sample yielded the 8 T cell receptor beta chains listed below, sequenced in a study of blood T cells in healthy people across ages. Primed by a sample-barcoded 5' primer and a J-beta primer mix, a second PCR proceeded for 7 to 11 cycles. TCRdb redid the calling of the 5' RACE reads with MiXCR, one entry per CDR3 protein. This repertoire shows hundreds of thousands of distinct CDR3 sequences, around 45% found once; its top ten account for about a third. The sample taken for sequencing was blood. The receptors derive from a woman aged 60 to 75 in good health.

In its sample, this clonotype was seen once. The rearrangement joins TRBV12-3 or TRBV12-4 to TRBJ2-3; 8 bases are a match to TRBD1. This CDR3 is 17 amino acids long. V was clipped by 0 bases and J by 0 bases; unmatched bases: 5. This chain's CDR3 is CASSLAAGGGSTDTQYF. In nucleotides, the CDR3 is TGTGCCAGCAGTTTAGCGGCAGGGGGCGGGAGCACAGATACGCAGTATTTT.

V is TRBV7-9 and J is TRBJ1-2; weak D call: TRBD1 (5 bases). Germline V gene sequence: CDR1 SEHNR, CDR2 FQNEAQ (reference sequence). This CDR3 comprises 15 residues. The germline V and J ends were trimmed by 1 base and 8 bases, with 17 bases remaining between them. CDR3 nucleotide sequence: TGTGCCAGCAGCTTAGTAGGGGCGGCTCCCTGGGGCTACACCTTC. Its translation is CASSLVGAAPWGYTF.

J is TRBJ1-5 and V is TRBV20-1; a weak D match, TRBD1 (6 bases). The CDR3 runs 14 residues. Deletions cut 3 bases from V and 4 bases from J, with 13 bases between. Germline CDR1 and CDR2: DFQATT and SNEGSKA (reference sequence). This CDR3 is CSASRGSGNQPQHF. Written as DNA, the CDR3 is TGCAGTGCTAGTAGGGGGAGCGGGAATCAGCCCCAGCATTTT.

This clonotype was found many times. This chain joins TRBV20-1 and TRBJ2-3; a weak D match, TRBD1 (6 bases). This CDR3 is 13 amino acids long. The V gene's germline CDR1 is DFQATT and CDR2 SNEGSKA (reference sequence). Trimming stripped 4 bases from V and 6 bases from J, with 14 bases between. In DNA form, the CDR3 reads TGCAGTGCTACGGACAGAACGTTGGATACGCAGTATTTT. It codes for CSATDRTLDTQYF.

The rearrangement links TRBV7-9 to TRBJ1-2, with TRBD1 identical over 9 bases. CDR1 and CDR2 from the germline V gene are SEHNR and FQNEAQ (reference sequence). The CDR3 consists of 15 residues. Germline trimming cut 4 bases from V and 5 bases from J; bases unmatched to any gene: 8. The CDR3 sequence is CASSSGTGFLYGYTF. DNA of the CDR3: TGTGCCAGCAGCTCCGGGACAGGGTTTTTGTATGGCTACACCTTC.

V usage is TRBV20-1 and J usage is TRBJ2-7; D gene ambiguous. The germline V gene has CDR1 DFQATT and CDR2 SNEGSKA (reference sequence). The length of the CDR3 is 14 residues. Deletions cut 0 bases from V and 2 bases from J, with 11 bases between. CDR3 sequence: CSARDGRQTYEQYF. The CDR3 DNA reads as TGCAGTGCTAGAGATGGCAGGCAGACCTACGAGCAGTACTTC.

This clonotype turned up a few times. V is TRBV5-5 and J is TRBJ2-5; 7 bases are shared with TRBD2. V shed 3 bases, J shed 1 base, and the junction held 3 bases outside the gene matches. Germline V gives CDR1 SGHKS, CDR2 YYEKEE (reference sequence). The CDR3 is 14 amino acids. This chain's CDR3 is CASSSGGTQETQYF. The CDR3 coding sequence is TGTGCCAGCAGCTCGGGGGGTACCCAAGAGACCCAGTACTTC.

V is TRBV15 and J is TRBJ2-2; D possibly uses TRBD1 or TRBD2 (5 bases each). CDR3 length: 15 residues. From germline, CDR1 is LNHNV and CDR2 YYDKDF (reference sequence). V lost 5 bases and J 8 bases, leaving 18 bases between the germline ends. The CDR3 nucleotides read TGTGCCACCAGCCCCCGGGACCCCAGTTTTGGGGAGCTGTTTTTT. It encodes CATSPRDPSFGELFF.